This TCR beta chain was captured by sequencing in a study of T cells in Graves' hyperthyroidism and ophthalmopathy. Amplification yielded TCR beta CDR3 regions, with RNA transcripts as the source. The TCR CDR3 was amplified in a first-round RT-PCR using the HTBI primer set. From the multiplex PCR reads, TCRdb called clonotypes with MiXCR, one entry per CDR3 protein. In the table there are some 550,000 distinct CDR3 sequences, more than 20% of which are singletons. The V segment lost 9 bases and the J segment 5 bases; nucleotides outside the gene matches: 9. The CDR3 is 14 residues long. The germline CDR1 and CDR2 sequences are MNHNS and SASEGT.

The TCR comes from a man aged 18 to 29 with Graves' hyperthyroidism. V and J are TRBV6-1 and TRBJ2-2; 7 bases are shared with TRBD1. Source material: blood. The CDR3 nucleotides read TGTGCCAGTTCTACAGGGGAAGGGACCGGGGAGCTGTTTTTT. Its protein is CASSTGEGTGELFF.